Shown below are 9 T cell receptor beta chains from a single sample sequenced in a study of T cells in Graves' hyperthyroidism and ophthalmopathy. TCR beta CDR3 regions were amplified from RNA. Initially, a first-round RT-PCR of the TCR CDR3 employed the HTBI primer set. One entry per CDR3 protein, called by TCRdb with MiXCR from the multiplex PCR reads. The sample yields 96,000 or so distinct CDR3 sequences, about half seen once. Sequencing input: blood. Receptor source: a woman between 35 and 50 years old with Graves' hyperthyroidism.

This clonotype has a count of ten or more. CDR3 in amino acids: CASSLPSGSTYEQYF. The CDR3 DNA follows: TGTGCCAGCAGCCTCCCTAGCGGGTCAACCTACGAGCAGTACTTC. The chain has TRBV7-8 and TRBJ2-7; 8 nucleotides agree with TRBD2. The ends lost 5 bases at V and 2 bases at J; junction bases unmatched: 8. CDR1 is SGHVS, CDR2 FQNEAQ, per germline. The CDR3 has 15 residues.

This clonotype has a handful of counts. The chain is built from TRBV9 and TRBJ1-1, with TRBD1 matching over 8 bases. J was trimmed by 7 bases and V by 7 bases; bases with no gene match: 12. The germline V gene has CDR1 SGDLS and CDR2 YYNGEE. The CDR3 is 14 residues long. In nucleotides, the CDR3 is TGTGCCAGCTCACCACGGAGACAGGGGTTTGAAGCTTTCTTT. Its translation is CASSPRRQGFEAFF.

The sample holds one count of this clonotype. The chain carries TRBV6-1 and TRBJ2-7; the match to TRBD1 covers 8 bases. The germline V gene has CDR1 MNHNS and CDR2 SASEGT. The CDR3 sequence is 14 residues long. The V and J ends lost 6 bases and 6 bases, in that order; junction bases with no gene match: 10. CDR3 DNA sequence: TGTGCCAGCAGCCCCGGACAGGGCGGAACCGAGCAGTACTTC. Translated: CASSPGQGGTEQYF.

This clonotype appeared many times. The chain couples TRBV6-1 to TRBJ1-6; D is possibly TRBD1 (6 bases). Germline CDR1 is MNHNS and CDR2 is SASEGT. V was shortened by 6 bases and J by 6 bases, with 15 bases between the two germline ends. CDR3 size: 15 residues. CDR3 sequence: CASSHTGPLNSPLHF. DNA for the CDR3: TGTGCCAGCAGCCATACAGGGCCTCTTAATTCACCCCTCCACTTT.

The gene calls are TRBV20-1 and TRBJ2-2, with 10 bases that match TRBD1. CDR1 and CDR2 (germline): DFQATT, SNEGSKA (reference sequence). V lost 6 bases to trimming and J lost 6 bases; unmatched junction nucleotides: 7. The CDR3 is 14 residues long. CDR3 region: CSAPGQGGAGELFF. The CDR3 region has the DNA TGCAGTGCCCCCGGACAGGGGGGGGCCGGGGAGCTGTTTTTT.

This clonotype was counted ten times or more. This chain uses TRBV7-8 with TRBJ1-4; TRBD1 might be the D (6 bases). Germline loops: CDR1 SGHVS, CDR2 FQNEAQ. The ends were cut back, 0 bases at V and 2 bases at J, with 7 bases in the middle. The length of the CDR3 is 15 residues. The CDR3 DNA sequence: TGTGCCAGCAGCTTAGCGGACAGTACTAATGAAAAACTGTTTTTT. Translating gives CASSLADSTNEKLFF.

The V gene is TRBV29-1, the J gene TRBJ1-2; TRBD1 agrees at 9 bases. After removal of 5 bases from V and 5 bases from J, the junction contained 3 bases not matched to a gene. The germline gives CDR1 SQVTM, CDR2 ANQGSEA. CDR3 length: 12 residues. Written as DNA, the CDR3 is TGCAGCGTTACCGGGACAGGGTATGGCTACACCTTC. Its protein is CSVTGTGYGYTF.

This clonotype was recorded many times. The chain has TRBV29-1 and TRBJ1-2; TRBD1 might be the D (5 bases). CDR3 length: 14 residues. V was shortened by 6 bases and J by 5 bases, with 19 bases between the two germline ends. CDR1 and CDR2 (germline): SQVTM, ANQGSEA. The CDR3 loop is CSVGPTAGGYGYTF. Written as DNA, the CDR3 is TGCAGCGTCGGGCCGACAGCTGGTGGGTATGGCTACACCTTC. The full variable domain, with the rest looked up from reference TRBV29-1 and TRBJ1-2, is SAVISQKPSRDICQRGTSLTIQCQVDSQVTMMFWYRQQPGQSLTLIATANQGSEATYESGFVIDKFPISRPNLTFSTLTVSNMSPEDSSIYLCSVGPTAGGYGYTFGSGTRLTVV.

As concerns this clonotype: A much larger clone differs by one base, so this may be a read error. The gene calls are TRBV6-6 and TRBJ1-2; the match to TRBD1 covers 8 bases. The CDR3 has 14 amino acids. Germline values: CDR1 MNHNY, CDR2 SVGAGI (reference sequence). CDR3 loop: CATTGGSDYYGYAF. CDR3 coding DNA: TGTGCCACCACAGGGGGTTCGGATTACTATGGCTACGCCTTC.